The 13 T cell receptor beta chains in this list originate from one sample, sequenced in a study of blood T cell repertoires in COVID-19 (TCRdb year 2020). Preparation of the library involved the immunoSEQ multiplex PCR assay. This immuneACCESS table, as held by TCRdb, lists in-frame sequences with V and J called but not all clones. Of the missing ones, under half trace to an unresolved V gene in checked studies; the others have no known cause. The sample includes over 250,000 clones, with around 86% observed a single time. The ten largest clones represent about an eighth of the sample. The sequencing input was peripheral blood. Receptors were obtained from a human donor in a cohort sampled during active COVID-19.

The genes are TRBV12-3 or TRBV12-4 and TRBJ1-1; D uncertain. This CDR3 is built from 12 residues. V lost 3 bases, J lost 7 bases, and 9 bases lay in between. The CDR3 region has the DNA TGTGCCAGCAGTTTGCGTCGCGGTGAAGCTTTCTTT. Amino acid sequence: CASSLRRGEAFF.

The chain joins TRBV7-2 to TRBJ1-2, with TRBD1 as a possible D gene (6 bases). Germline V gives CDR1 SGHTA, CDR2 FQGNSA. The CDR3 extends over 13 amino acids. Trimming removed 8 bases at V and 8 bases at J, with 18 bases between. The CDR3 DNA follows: TGTGCCAGCGGATCCGAACAGGGAATGGGCTACACCTTC. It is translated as CASGSEQGMGYTF.

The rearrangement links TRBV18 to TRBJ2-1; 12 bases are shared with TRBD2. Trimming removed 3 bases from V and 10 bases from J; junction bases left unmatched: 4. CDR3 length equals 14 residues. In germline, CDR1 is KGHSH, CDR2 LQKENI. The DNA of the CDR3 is TGTGCCAGCTCACCTCTAGCGGGAGGGCAGGAGCAGTTCTTC. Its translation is CASSPLAGGQEQFF.

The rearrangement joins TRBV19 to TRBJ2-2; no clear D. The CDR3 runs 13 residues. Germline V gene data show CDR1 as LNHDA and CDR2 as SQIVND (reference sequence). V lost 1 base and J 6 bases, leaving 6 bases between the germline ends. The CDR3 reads CASSIGGAGELFF. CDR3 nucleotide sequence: TGTGCCAGTAGTATAGGCGGAGCCGGGGAGCTGTTTTTT.

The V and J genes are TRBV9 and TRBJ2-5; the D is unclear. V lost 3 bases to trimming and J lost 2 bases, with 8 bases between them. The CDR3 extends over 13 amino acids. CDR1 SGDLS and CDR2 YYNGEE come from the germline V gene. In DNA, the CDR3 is TGTGCCAGCAGCGGGAGCCAGCAAGAGACCCAGTACTTC. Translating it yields CASSGSQQETQYF.

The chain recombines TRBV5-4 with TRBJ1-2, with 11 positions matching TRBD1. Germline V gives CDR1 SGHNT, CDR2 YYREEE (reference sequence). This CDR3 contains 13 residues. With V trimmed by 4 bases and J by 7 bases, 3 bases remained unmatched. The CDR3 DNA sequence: TGTGCCAGCAGCAAGGACAGGGGGCTTGGCTACACCTTC. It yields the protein CASSKDRGLGYTF.

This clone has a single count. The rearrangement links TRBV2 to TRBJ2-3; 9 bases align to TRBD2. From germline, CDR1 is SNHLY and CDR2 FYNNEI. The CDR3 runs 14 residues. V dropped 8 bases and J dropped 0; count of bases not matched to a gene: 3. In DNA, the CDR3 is TGTGCCAGCCTGCTAGCGGGAAGCACAGATACGCAGTATTTT. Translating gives CASLLAGSTDTQYF.

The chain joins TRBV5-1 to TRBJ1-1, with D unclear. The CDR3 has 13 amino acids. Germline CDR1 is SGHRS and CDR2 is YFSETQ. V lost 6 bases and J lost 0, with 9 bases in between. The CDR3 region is CASTPGLNTEAFF. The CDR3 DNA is TGCGCCAGCACGCCGGGTCTGAACACTGAAGCTTTCTTT.

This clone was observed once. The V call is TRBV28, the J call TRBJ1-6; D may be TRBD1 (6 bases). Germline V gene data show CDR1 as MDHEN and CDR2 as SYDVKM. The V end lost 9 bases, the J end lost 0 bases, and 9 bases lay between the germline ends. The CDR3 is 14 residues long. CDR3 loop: CASTGSSYNSPLHF. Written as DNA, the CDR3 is TGTGCCAGTACAGGGAGCTCCTATAATTCACCCCTCCACTTT.

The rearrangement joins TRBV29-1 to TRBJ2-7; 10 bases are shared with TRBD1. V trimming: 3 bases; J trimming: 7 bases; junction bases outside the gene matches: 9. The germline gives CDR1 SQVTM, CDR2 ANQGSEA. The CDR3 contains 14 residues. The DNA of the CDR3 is TGCAGCGTTGATGTTCCGGGACAGGGGTGGGAGCAGTACTTC. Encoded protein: CSVDVPGQGWEQYF.

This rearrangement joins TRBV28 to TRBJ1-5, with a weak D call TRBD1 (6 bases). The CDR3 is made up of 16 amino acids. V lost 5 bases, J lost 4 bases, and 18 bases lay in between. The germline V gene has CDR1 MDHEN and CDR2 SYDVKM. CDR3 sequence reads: CASSADRDKENQPQHF. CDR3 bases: TGTGCCAGCAGTGCTGACCGGGACAAGGAAAATCAGCCCCAGCATTTT.

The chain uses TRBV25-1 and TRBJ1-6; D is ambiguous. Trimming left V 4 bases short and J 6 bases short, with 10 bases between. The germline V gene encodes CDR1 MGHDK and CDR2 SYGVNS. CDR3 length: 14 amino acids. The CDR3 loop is CASSVLGSNSPLHF. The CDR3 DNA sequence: TGTGCCAGCAGTGTGTTGGGGAGTAATTCACCCCTCCACTTT.

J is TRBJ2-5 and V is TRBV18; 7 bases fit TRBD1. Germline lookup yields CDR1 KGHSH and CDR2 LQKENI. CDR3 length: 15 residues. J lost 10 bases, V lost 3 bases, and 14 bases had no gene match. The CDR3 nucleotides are TGTGCCAGCTCACCCTCAAGCGGACAGGCCCCTTTCCAGTACTTC. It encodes CASSPSSGQAPFQYF.